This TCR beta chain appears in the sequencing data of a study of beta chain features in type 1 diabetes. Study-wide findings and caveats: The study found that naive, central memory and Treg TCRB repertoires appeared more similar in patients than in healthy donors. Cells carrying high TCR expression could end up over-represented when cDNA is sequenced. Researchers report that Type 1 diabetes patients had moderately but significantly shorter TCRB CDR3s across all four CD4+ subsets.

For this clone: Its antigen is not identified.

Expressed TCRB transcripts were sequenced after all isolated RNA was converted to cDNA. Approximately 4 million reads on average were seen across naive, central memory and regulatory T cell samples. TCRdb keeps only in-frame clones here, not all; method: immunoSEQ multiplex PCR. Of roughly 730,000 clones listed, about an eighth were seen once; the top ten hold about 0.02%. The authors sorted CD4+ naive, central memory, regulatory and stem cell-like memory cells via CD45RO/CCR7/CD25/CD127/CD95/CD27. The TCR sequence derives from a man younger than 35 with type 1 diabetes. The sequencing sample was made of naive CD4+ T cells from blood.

CDR3 sequence: CAWSVSGGDQETQYF. CDR3 DNA sequence: TGTGCCTGGAGTGTCAGCGGGGGGGATCAAGAGACCCAGTACTTC. The chain joins TRBV30 to TRBJ2-5, with 10 nucleotides matching TRBD2. The CDR3 consists of 15 residues. Germline V gene lookup returns CDR1 GTSNPN and CDR2 SVGIG (reference sequence). With 0 bases clipped from V and 2 bases from J, the junction kept 3 bases outside the gene matches.